The 10 T cell receptor beta chains below were found in one sample sequenced in a study of blood T cells in healthy people across ages. The authors ran a second PCR of 7 to 11 cycles using a sample-barcoded 5' primer and a J-beta primer mix. TCRdb re-called the 5' RACE reads with MiXCR, one entry per CDR3 protein. The sample shows around 280,000 distinct CDR3 sequences, 25% to 30% of them seen only once. The source material was blood. Receptors were obtained from a woman aged 70-85 years in good health.

On this clonotype: At one end the junction does not follow the germline gene, possibly because of a read error. V gene TRBV7-7 combines with J gene TRBJ2-5; 9 bases agree with TRBD2. CDR3 length: 15 amino acids. Per germline, CDR1 SSHAT and CDR2 FNYEAQ (reference sequence). The CDR3 region has the DNA TGTGCTAGCAGCTTAAGCGGGAGGTTCCCAGAGACCCAGTACTTC. Its protein product is CASSLSGRFPETQYF.

This clonotype was recorded a few times. The chain recombines TRBV6-5 with TRBJ2-1; D perhaps matches TRBD2 (6 bases). Deletions cut 7 bases from V and 4 bases from J, with 20 bases between. The CDR3 consists of 16 residues. The germline gives CDR1 MNHEY, CDR2 SVGAGI. CDR3 in DNA: TGTGCCAGCAAAGGGGTCCCCACCCGGGGGTACAATGAGCAGTTCTTC. It yields the protein CASKGVPTRGYNEQFF.

This chain connects TRBV3-1 to TRBJ1-1; D unresolved. The length of the CDR3 is 14 residues. Trimming removed 2 bases at V and 10 bases at J, with 17 bases between. Germline CDR1 is LGHDT and CDR2 is YNNKEL (reference sequence). The chain's CDR3 is CASSQNRDLIGAFF. The CDR3 DNA reads as TGTGCCAGCAGCCAAAACCGGGATTTGATAGGAGCTTTCTTT.

V is TRBV7-2 and J is TRBJ2-1; 7 positions agree with TRBD2. This CDR3 is 19 amino acids long. V shed 5 bases, J shed 0 bases, and the junction held 16 bases outside the gene matches. The germline V gene encodes CDR1 SGHTA and CDR2 FQGNSA. CDR3 coding DNA: TGTGCCAGCAGCCCCGGGGTAGCGGGTCCACCGAGCTCCTACAATGAGCAGTTCTTC. Translation gives CASSPGVAGPPSSYNEQFF.

This clonotype was counted a few times. The DNA of the CDR3 is TGCAGCGTTAACAGGGGCCTGAACACTGAAGCTTTCTTT. Translation gives CSVNRGLNTEAFF. This chain links TRBV29-1 with TRBJ1-1; 7 bases are shared with TRBD1. V trimming: 5 bases; J trimming: 0 bases; junction bases outside the gene matches: 3. The CDR3 has 13 amino acids. Germline CDR1 SQVTM, CDR2 ANQGSEA.

At least ten counts were recorded for this clonotype. The V and J genes are TRBV21-1 and TRBJ2-5. TRBV21-1 corresponds to a pseudogene. CDR3 size: 21 residues. CDR3 residues: CASSSHQTGVLPKMYQETQYF. CDR3 sequence (DNA): TGTGCCAGCAGCAGTCATCAAACTGGAGTTTTACCAAAAATGTACCAAGAGACCCAGTACTTC.

This clonotype was detected only a few times. This chain joins TRBV20-1 and TRBJ2-7, with 8 bases that match TRBD2. The CDR3 extends over 13 amino acids. Trimming removed 0 bases from V and 3 bases from J; junction bases left unmatched: 1. From germline, CDR1 is DFQATT and CDR2 SNEGSKA (reference sequence). The CDR3 reads CSARDSGGYEQYF. CDR3 in DNA: TGCAGTGCTAGAGACAGCGGGGGCTACGAGCAGTACTTC.

This chain uses TRBV5-5 with TRBJ1-1; possible D gene TRBD1, 5 bases. This CDR3 spans 15 amino acids. The ends were cut back, 0 bases at V and 2 bases at J, with 11 bases in the middle. Germline-derived CDR1 and CDR2 are SGHKS and YYEKEE (reference sequence). CDR3 protein: CASSLAGRQNTEAFF. Written as DNA, the CDR3 is TGTGCCAGCAGCTTGGCAGGGCGTCAAAACACTGAAGCTTTCTTT.

DNA of the CDR3: TGTGCCAGTAGTACTGGGGCAGCGGGAGAACACGAGCAGTACTTC. Translation gives CASSTGAAGEHEQYF. V usage is TRBV19 and J usage is TRBJ2-5; 8 positions agree with TRBD2. Judging by the DNA end, TRBJ2-7 fits better; the J call may be wrong. Germline CDR1 and CDR2: LNHDA and SQIVND (reference sequence). CDR3 length: 15 amino acids.

V is TRBV10-3 and J is TRBJ1-1; D possibly corresponds to TRBD1 (5 bases). This CDR3 has 14 amino acids. V lost 5 bases to trimming and J lost 5 bases, with 15 bases between them. The germline CDR1 and CDR2 sequences are ENHRY and SYGVKD. DNA of the CDR3: TGTGCCATCAGTCCTAAAGGGACGGAGACTGAAGCTTTCTTT. Its translation is CAISPKGTETEAFF.